Listed here are 21 T cell receptor beta chains from one sample, sequenced in a study of memory B cells and T cells in multiple sclerosis. CFSE-dim autoproliferating and CFSE-high non-proliferating T cells from unstimulated culture were sequenced separately. Pooled replicate wells came from 50 million to 60 million CFSE-labeled PBMCs cultured approximately seven days without stimulus. TCRdb's table, derived via immunoSEQ multiplex PCR, lists solely in-frame clones and lacks some. The sample holds over 35,000 clones, about 80% seen once. For these TCRs, the target antigens are not known. Material: PBMCs from blood kept in culture. The receptor source for this set is a human donor with multiple sclerosis.

The rearrangement joins TRBV27 to TRBJ1-1; perhaps TRBD1 as D (5 bases). The CDR3 sequence is 14 residues long. Germline V gene data show CDR1 as MNHEY and CDR2 as SMNVEV (reference sequence). V was shortened by 5 bases and J by 4 bases, with 14 bases between the two germline ends. Written as DNA, the CDR3 is TGTGCCAGCAGTCGGGAGTTTAGGGGCACTGAAGCTTTCTTT. Its protein is CASSREFRGTEAFF.

The chain is built from TRBV5-1 and TRBJ2-7, with TRBD1 identical over 7 bases. This CDR3 contains 15 residues. From germline, CDR1 is SGHRS and CDR2 YFSETQ. V lost 0 bases to trimming and J lost 0 bases; unmatched junction nucleotides: 3. CDR3 protein: CASSLDGTASYEQYF. CDR3 in DNA: TGCGCCAGCAGCTTGGACGGGACAGCCTCCTACGAGCAGTACTTC.

The chain uses TRBV7-9 and TRBJ1-2, with D unresolved. The CDR3 sequence is 13 residues long. Germline V lookup: CDR1 SEHNR, CDR2 FQNEAQ (reference sequence). The germline V and J ends were trimmed by 3 bases and 6 bases, with 11 bases remaining between them. The CDR3 DNA is TGTGCCAGCAGCTTGGGAAAGCGAGATGGCTACACCTTC. Amino acid sequence: CASSLGKRDGYTF. Full variable domain (missing parts from reference TRBV7-9 and TRBJ1-2): DTGVSQNPRHKITKRGQNVTFRCDPISEHNRLYWYRQTLGQGPEFLTYFQNEAQLEKSRLLSDRFSAERPKGSFSTLEIQRTEQGDSAMYLCASSLGKRDGYTFGSGTRLTVV.

The gene calls are TRBV4-1 and TRBJ1-1, with a tentative D call TRBD1 (5 bases). The germline V gene has CDR1 MGHRA and CDR2 YSYEKL. The CDR3 totals 13 residues. V lost 0 bases and J 5 bases, leaving 7 bases between the germline ends. CDR3 coding DNA: TGCGCCAGCAGCCAAGATAGGACAACTGAAGCTTTCTTT. Translated, it gives CASSQDRTTEAFF.

V usage is TRBV14 and J usage is TRBJ1-2, with no clear D. V was trimmed by 4 bases and J by 8 bases, leaving 11 bases between them. The CDR3 extends over 12 amino acids. Germline CDR1 reads SGHDN; CDR2 reads FVKESK. The CDR3 coding sequence is TGTGCCAGCAGCCCTCTGGACCGCGGCTACACCTTC. It specifies CASSPLDRGYTF.

This clone was counted a few times. Here the CDR3 DNA reads TGTGCCAGCTCCCCCGGACTCTCTGGAAACACCATATATTTT. Its protein product is CASSPGLSGNTIYF. The rearrangement links TRBV18 to TRBJ1-3; D is undetermined. The V end was cut by 6 bases, the J end by 0 bases, with 9 bases between. Germline V gives CDR1 KGHSH, CDR2 LQKENI. CDR3 length: 14 residues.

This clone has just a few counts. This rearrangement joins TRBV7-9 to TRBJ2-7; no clear D. Germline values: CDR1 SEHNR, CDR2 FQNEAQ (reference sequence). The length of the CDR3 is 14 residues. The V end lost 5 bases, the J end lost 5 bases, and 16 bases lay between the germline ends. The CDR3 bases are TGTGCCAGCAGCCCGCCCTTGGAAGTAGACGAGCAGTACTTC. Amino acids: CASSPPLEVDEQYF.

The V call is TRBV4-3, the J call TRBJ2-2; D is ambiguous. Germline V gives CDR1 LGHNA, CDR2 YSLEER. This CDR3 region has 16 residues. Trimming took off 0 bases at V and 0 bases at J, with 8 bases between the two ends. DNA of the CDR3: TGCGCCAGCAGCCAAGATCAAGCCGCGAACACCGGGGAGCTGTTTTTT. Translation gives CASSQDQAANTGELFF.

This clone was picked up one time. The gene calls are TRBV7-2 and TRBJ1-6; unclear D gene. The CDR3 is 13 amino acids. The germline V gene has CDR1 SGHTA and CDR2 FQGNSA. The germline V and J ends were trimmed by 1 base and 6 bases, with 4 bases remaining between them. The CDR3 sequence: CASSLEGNSPLHF. The CDR3 DNA reads TGTGCCAGCAGCTTAGAAGGTAATTCACCCCTCCACTTT.

The chain recombines TRBV5-5 with TRBJ2-1; 10 positions agree with TRBD2. The CDR3 is made up of 15 amino acids. The ends lost 2 bases at V and 6 bases at J; junction bases unmatched: 5. The V gene's germline CDR1 is SGHKS and CDR2 YYEKEE (reference sequence). CDR3 sequence (DNA): TGTGCCAGCAGCTTCGGACTAGCGGATACCAATGAGCAGTTCTTC. The encoded protein is CASSFGLADTNEQFF.

The rearrangement joins TRBV7-2 to TRBJ2-5; 7 bases agree with TRBD2. Germline CDR1 SGHTA, CDR2 FQGNSA. V shed 1 base, J shed 3 bases, and the junction held 2 bases outside the gene matches. The CDR3 is made up of 14 amino acids. CDR3 coding DNA: TGTGCCAGCAGCTTAGGGGCGGGGGAAGAGACCCAGTACTTC. Translating it yields CASSLGAGEETQYF.

CDR3 coding DNA: TGTGCCAGCAGTTTATTAAGCACCGGGGAGCTGTTTTTT. It encodes CASSLLSTGELFF. The genes are TRBV27 and TRBJ2-2; the D is unclear. The CDR3 extends over 13 amino acids. V lost 1 base and J 4 bases, leaving 4 bases between the germline ends. CDR1 and CDR2 from the germline V gene are MNHEY and SMNVEV (reference sequence).

The rearrangement uses TRBV6-1 and TRBJ2-6, with D hard to call. The germline V gene has CDR1 MNHNS and CDR2 SASEGT. V was cut by 5 bases and J by 4 bases, with 9 bases left in between. The CDR3 is 14 residues long. The CDR3 sequence is CASSRAPGANVLTF. In DNA form, the CDR3 reads TGTGCCAGCAGTAGGGCGCCGGGGGCCAACGTCCTGACTTTC.

The chain is built from TRBV10-3 and TRBJ1-1; tentative D call: TRBD1 (6 bases). This CDR3 is 14 amino acids long. The ends were cut back, 6 bases at V and 5 bases at J, with 16 bases in the middle. Per germline, CDR1 ENHRY and CDR2 SYGVKD. This CDR3 reads CAIRGRLQGTEAFF. The CDR3 DNA sequence: TGTGCCATCAGAGGTAGATTACAGGGAACTGAAGCTTTCTTT.

The table lists this clone with a few counts. V gene TRBV4-3 combines with J gene TRBJ2-7; the match to TRBD2 covers 7 bases. This CDR3 comprises 15 residues. J gave up 1 base and V 0 bases, and 3 bases lay outside the gene matches. Germline loops: CDR1 LGHNA, CDR2 YSLEER. The CDR3 region is CASSQEERGSYEQYF. CDR3 DNA sequence: TGCGCCAGCAGCCAAGAGGAGCGGGGTTCCTACGAGCAGTACTTC.

J is TRBJ2-2 and V is TRBV19; 9 nucleotides align to TRBD1. Germline V lookup: CDR1 LNHDA, CDR2 SQIVND (reference sequence). This CDR3 has 16 residues. V trimming: 5 bases; J trimming: 5 bases; junction bases outside the gene matches: 9. The DNA for the CDR3 is TGTGCCAGTAGTCCCCGGGACAGGGAGCTAACCGGGGAGCTGTTTTTT. It is translated as CASSPRDRELTGELFF.

This chain joins TRBV27 and TRBJ1-1, with 7 bases aligning to TRBD1. The ends lost 6 bases at V and 6 bases at J; junction bases unmatched: 4. The CDR3 is 12 amino acids. Germline values: CDR1 MNHEY, CDR2 SMNVEV (reference sequence). The CDR3 nucleotides read TGTGCCAGCAGACAGGGGAGCGCTGAAGCTTTCTTT. Its protein is CASRQGSAEAFF.

This chain joins TRBV5-6 and TRBJ2-3; TRBD2 aligns across 12 bases. The CDR3 is 15 amino acids. Trimming took 2 bases from V and 4 from J; bases not matched to a gene: 2. The germline V gene encodes CDR1 SGHDT and CDR2 YYEEEE. The CDR3 spells CASSLLAGGPDTQYF. The DNA for the CDR3 is TGTGCCAGCAGCTTACTAGCGGGGGGCCCAGATACGCAGTATTTT.

The gene calls are TRBV12-2 and TRBJ1-2; the table's TRBD1 call for D was not verified on the DNA. TRBV12-2 is a pseudogene locus. CDR3 length: 17 residues. CDR3 region: CASRSYQVPLFMYGYTF. In nucleotides, the CDR3 is TGTGCAAGTCGCTCCTACCAGGTTCCCCTTTTTATGTATGGCTACACCTTC.

The genes are TRBV30 and TRBJ2-1, with 8 bases aligning to TRBD1. The CDR3 totals 13 residues. Germline V gives CDR1 GTSNPN, CDR2 SVGIG (reference sequence). The junction had 6 bases not matched to a gene; V was cut back by 4 bases and J by 7 bases. CDR3 sequence (DNA): TGTGCCTGGATGACAGGGGACATTAATGAGCAGTTCTTC. As protein: CAWMTGDINEQFF.

This sequence joins TRBV4-1 and TRBJ1-5; D remains ambiguous. The germline V and J ends were trimmed by 1 base and 7 bases, with 8 bases remaining between them. Looked up from germline, CDR1 is MGHRA and CDR2 is YSYEKL. There are 13 residues in the CDR3. The CDR3: CASSQAPYQPQHF. In nucleotides, the CDR3 is TGCGCCAGCAGCCAAGCACCATACCAGCCCCAGCATTTT.